Below, 29 T cell receptor beta chains from the same sample are listed, as sequenced in a study of blood T cell repertoires in COVID-19. The data were produced by immunoSEQ multiplex PCR, yet TCRdb's version contains in-frame clones alone and is incomplete. The sample lists about 360,000 clones, 80% to 90% occurring once. The material sequenced was PBMCs or T cells enriched from blood (not recorded which). These receptors all stem from a man aged 25 to 40 who had recovered from COVID-19.

This chain joins TRBV2 and TRBJ2-3; TRBD2 matches at 8 bases. CDR3 size: 15 residues. Unmatched junction bases numbered 2, after V lost 3 bases and J lost 0 bases. Germline V gene sequence: CDR1 SNHLY, CDR2 FYNNEI. The CDR3: CASSETSASTDTQYF. CDR3 DNA: TGTGCCAGCAGTGAGACTAGCGCGAGCACAGATACGCAGTATTTT.

This clone has a single count. The rearrangement joins TRBV9 to TRBJ2-1; TRBD1 matches at 8 bases. CDR3 length: 16 amino acids. Trimming cost V 0 bases and J 5 bases; bases outside gene matches: 7. Germline V lookup: CDR1 SGDLS, CDR2 YYNGEE. The CDR3 protein is CASSVAVTGGNNEQFF. In DNA, the CDR3 is TGTGCCAGCAGCGTAGCTGTAACAGGGGGGAACAATGAGCAGTTCTTC.

This CDR3 is CAWSVGDSLNQPQHF. The CDR3 DNA reads as TGTGCCTGGAGTGTAGGGGACAGTCTCAATCAGCCCCAGCATTTT. The V and J genes are TRBV30 and TRBJ1-5, with TRBD1 matching over 7 bases. The CDR3 consists of 15 residues. Germline V gene sequence: CDR1 GTSNPN, CDR2 SVGIG (reference sequence). J gave up 3 bases and V 0 bases, and 5 bases lay outside the gene matches.

The V call is TRBV5-4, the J call TRBJ1-2, with D perhaps TRBD1 (6 bases). V was pared by 0 bases and J by 4 bases, with 13 bases between. The CDR3 covers 15 residues. The germline gives CDR1 SGHNT, CDR2 YYREEE (reference sequence). DNA for the CDR3: TGTGCCAGCAGCTTGGACAGGGTAAGCGGCTATGGCTACACCTTC. It is translated as CASSLDRVSGYGYTF.

The chain uses TRBV27 and TRBJ2-7; D not certain. This CDR3 region has 14 residues. The V and J ends lost 2 bases and 0 bases respectively, with 8 bases between them. From germline, CDR1 is MNHEY and CDR2 SMNVEV (reference sequence). CDR3 coding DNA: TGTGCCAGCAGTTTAATGGGCACCTCCTACGAGCAGTACTTC. Translating gives CASSLMGTSYEQYF.

The chain recombines TRBV6-6 with TRBJ1-4; 10 nucleotides line up with TRBD1. The CDR3 is made up of 15 amino acids. The germline V gene encodes CDR1 MNHNY and CDR2 SVGAGI (reference sequence). Trimming removed 6 bases from V and 6 bases from J; junction bases left unmatched: 7. The CDR3 loop reads CASRNLGQGDEKLFF. CDR3 DNA sequence: TGTGCCAGCAGGAACTTAGGACAGGGGGATGAAAAACTGTTTTTT.

The rearrangement links TRBV18 to TRBJ2-5; weak D call: TRBD1 (5 bases). CDR3 length: 16 amino acids. Per the germline V gene, CDR1 is KGHSH and CDR2 is LQKENI. V shed 3 bases and J shed 1 base, with 15 bases lying between them. In DNA form, the CDR3 reads TGTGCCAGCTCACCGACAGTGACGGCCTCCCAAGAGACCCAGTACTTC. This codes for CASSPTVTASQETQYF. Filled out from reference TRBV18 and TRBJ2-5, the complete variable domain reads NAGVMQNPRHLVRRRGQEARLRCSPMKGHSHVYWYRQLPEEGLKFMVYLQKENIIDESGMPKERFSAEFPKEGPSILRIQQVVRGDSAAYFCASSPTVTASQETQYFGPGTRLLVL.

The V call is TRBV5-1, the J call TRBJ2-7, with D possibly TRBD2 on 5 matching bases. This CDR3 spans 15 amino acids. Deletions cut 1 base from V and 4 bases from J, with 15 bases between. Germline V lookup: CDR1 SGHRS, CDR2 YFSETQ. The CDR3 spells CASSLQAETNYEQYF. The CDR3, as DNA: TGCGCCAGCAGCTTGCAAGCGGAGACCAATTACGAGCAGTACTTC.

The rearrangement links TRBV7-2 to TRBJ2-2; no definite D call. The CDR3 extends over 13 amino acids. Germline lookup yields CDR1 SGHTA and CDR2 FQGNSA. The V end was cut by 5 bases, the J end by 7 bases, with 11 bases between. CDR3 in amino acids: CASSPGQNGELFF. The CDR3 DNA reads TGTGCCAGCAGCCCTGGGCAGAACGGGGAGCTGTTTTTT.

This sequence joins TRBV3-1 (or the pseudogene TRBV3-2) and TRBJ1-1; D is ambiguous. Germline CDR1 reads LGHDT; CDR2 reads YNNKEL (reference sequence). The CDR3 length is 13 residues. The ends were cut back, 4 bases at V and 5 bases at J, with 11 bases in the middle. The CDR3 coding sequence is TGTGCCAGCAGCCGCCGGGTTGAGACTGAAGCTTTCTTT. This encodes CASSRRVETEAFF.

The J gene is TRBJ2-4, the V gene TRBV7-9; no definite D call. Trimming took 5 bases from V and 2 from J, leaving 13 bases between them. CDR3 size: 15 residues. Germline values: CDR1 SEHNR, CDR2 FQNEAQ (reference sequence). In DNA form, the CDR3 reads TGTGCCAGCAGCCCTCTCGGCGGAACCAAAAACATTCAGTACTTC. Its translation is CASSPLGGTKNIQYF.

The rearrangement uses TRBV19 and TRBJ1-5; D gene unclear. The CDR3 runs to 13 residues. Germline V gene data show CDR1 as LNHDA and CDR2 as SQIVND (reference sequence). Between the trimmed V and J ends, which lost 3 bases and 9 bases, there was a span of 12 bases. The CDR3 loop reads CASSILSGGPQHF. For the CDR3, the DNA is TGTGCCAGTAGTATTCTTTCGGGAGGGCCCCAGCATTTT.

The chain uses TRBV4-1 and TRBJ2-7; 10 bases align to TRBD1. V shed 3 bases, J shed 7 bases, and the junction held 6 bases outside the gene matches. Per the germline V gene, CDR1 is MGHRA and CDR2 is YSYEKL. This CDR3 spans 14 amino acids. The CDR3, as DNA: TGCGCCAGCAGCCACCCGGGACAGGGGTTTGAGCAGTACTTC. This sequence encodes CASSHPGQGFEQYF.

This clone was detected once. This chain uses TRBV21-1 with TRBJ1-2; the table's D gene call, TRBD1, was not cross checked with the DNA. TRBV21-1 is reported as a pseudogene. The CDR3 is 13 amino acids. The CDR3 bases are TGTGCCAGCAGCACCGACAGAAACTATGGCTACACCTTC. It is translated as CASSTDRNYGYTF.

The chain joins TRBV11-2 to TRBJ2-3; TRBD1 aligns across 9 bases. The V and J ends lost 2 bases and 6 bases, in that order; junction bases with no gene match: 6. The CDR3 has 15 amino acids. Germline CDR1 is SGHAT and CDR2 is FQNNGV. The CDR3 spells CASSLLTGGSDTQYF. CDR3 DNA sequence: TGTGCCAGCAGCTTACTAACAGGGGGCTCTGATACGCAGTATTTT.

This rearrangement joins TRBV10-1 to TRBJ1-1; D may be TRBD1 (5 bases). CDR1 WNHNN and CDR2 SYGVQD come from the germline V gene (reference sequence). This CDR3 contains 13 residues. The germline V and J ends were trimmed by 7 bases and 1 base, with 10 bases remaining between them. CDR3 in DNA: TGCGCCAGCAAGAGGACAAGGAACACTGAAGCTTTCTTT. It translates to CASKRTRNTEAFF.

This chain connects TRBV29-1 to TRBJ2-7; 7 nucleotides agree with TRBD1. This CDR3 comprises 14 residues. Looked up from germline, CDR1 is SQVTM and CDR2 is ANQGSEA. Trimming cost V 6 bases and J 5 bases; bases outside gene matches: 13. This CDR3 reads CSVAGGTGVHEQYF. The CDR3 bases are TGCAGCGTCGCAGGGGGTACAGGGGTTCACGAGCAGTACTTC.

This chain joins TRBV14 and TRBJ1-6, with TRBD1 matching over 7 bases. The CDR3 loop spans 15 amino acids. The junction had 10 bases not matched to a gene; V was cut back by 4 bases and J by 10 bases. Germline loops: CDR1 SGHDN, CDR2 FVKESK. This CDR3 reads CASSLYTGVGSPLHF. The CDR3 DNA reads as TGTGCCAGCAGCCTATATACAGGGGTCGGGTCACCCCTCCACTTT.

CDR3 DNA: TGTGCCAGCAGCCAAGAACTTTGGGAGGAAAAACTGTTTTTT. This codes for CASSQELWEEKLFF. This chain joins TRBV3-1 (or the pseudogene TRBV3-2) and TRBJ1-4; D is uncertain. Trimming removed 0 bases from V and 8 bases from J, with 10 bases in between. Germline loops: CDR1 LGHDT, CDR2 YNNKEL (reference sequence). This CDR3 contains 14 residues.

This sequence joins TRBV19 and TRBJ1-5, with TRBD1 identical over 11 bases. The germline V gene has CDR1 LNHDA and CDR2 SQIVND (reference sequence). There are 18 residues in the CDR3. J gave up 1 base and V 3 bases, and 8 bases lay outside the gene matches. CDR3 sequence (DNA): TGTGCCAGTAGTATCGGACAGGGGGCTTTTTTGAGCAATCAGCCCCAGCATTTT. It is translated as CASSIGQGAFLSNQPQHF.

The rearrangement joins TRBV6-1 to TRBJ1-6; weak D call: TRBD1 (5 bases). This CDR3 is built from 15 residues. Germline V CDR1 and CDR2: MNHNS, SASEGT. The ends were cut back, 2 bases at V and 8 bases at J, with 13 bases in the middle. In DNA form, the CDR3 reads TGTGCCAGCAGTGAATCGCAGGGTTTTTATTCACCCCTCCACTTT. Its protein product is CASSESQGFYSPLHF.

This chain connects TRBV19 to TRBJ2-3; D is perhaps TRBD2 (6 bases). CDR3 size: 18 residues. Trimming pared 1 base from V and 1 base from J, leaving 18 bases between. Germline V gene data show CDR1 as LNHDA and CDR2 as SQIVND (reference sequence). CDR3 residues: CASSIAVLRRGGTDTQYF. In DNA form, the CDR3 reads TGTGCCAGTAGTATAGCGGTACTAAGGCGGGGAGGCACAGATACGCAGTATTTT. The whole variable domain, filled in from reference TRBV19 and TRBJ2-3, reads DGGITQSPKYLFRKEGQNVTLSCEQNLNHDAMYWYRQDPGQGLRLIYYSQIVNDFQKGDIAEGYSVSREKKESFPLTVTSAQKNPTAFYLCASSIAVLRRGGTDTQYFGPGTRLTVL.

The V and J genes are TRBV9 and TRBJ1-6; perhaps TRBD1 as D (5 bases). CDR1 is SGDLS and CDR2 is YYNGEE in the germline V gene. The CDR3 contains 14 residues. Trimming removed 4 bases from V and 10 bases from J, with 15 bases in between. The CDR3 reads CASSRGGGESPLHF. DNA for the CDR3: TGTGCCAGCAGCCGTGGCGGGGGTGAATCACCCCTCCACTTT.

This clone was seen a single time. The chain couples TRBV7-4 to TRBJ1-4; TRBD1 aligns across 11 bases. Germline lookup yields CDR1 SGHVT and CDR2 SQSDAQ. V was pared by 5 bases and J by 2 bases, with 4 bases of the junction left unmatched. The length of the CDR3 is 16 residues. CDR3 residues: CASSPGQGATNEKLFF. The CDR3 bases are TGTGCCAGCAGCCCCGGACAGGGGGCGACTAATGAAAAACTGTTTTTT.

The chain is built from TRBV5-1 and TRBJ1-5; TRBD1 matches at 8 bases. This CDR3 has 16 amino acids. V shed 0 bases and J 5 bases; nucleotides not matched to a gene: 7. From germline, CDR1 is SGHRS and CDR2 YFSETQ. The CDR3 nucleotides read TGCGCCAGCAGCTTGGGGTCCGGGACAGGAGATCAGCCCCAGCATTTT. Its protein is CASSLGSGTGDQPQHF.

This chain joins TRBV27 and TRBJ2-1; TRBD2 aligns across 9 bases. The CDR3 covers 14 residues. After removal of 6 bases from V and 8 bases from J, the junction contained 8 bases not matched to a gene. Germline V gene data show CDR1 as MNHEY and CDR2 as SMNVEV (reference sequence). CDR3: CASSPAGGSDEQFF. In DNA form, the CDR3 reads TGTGCCAGCAGCCCAGCGGGGGGTTCGGATGAGCAGTTCTTC.

The rearrangement joins TRBV6-1 to TRBJ1-2; the D gene is possibly TRBD1 (6 bases). The germline gives CDR1 MNHNS, CDR2 SASEGT. The CDR3 consists of 17 residues. The V gene lost 2 bases and the J gene lost 3 bases, with 19 bases spanning the gap. In DNA, the CDR3 is TGTGCCAGCAGTGAAATGGTCGGTTTGTCAGGGGACTATGGCTACACCTTC. Its translation: CASSEMVGLSGDYGYTF.

The chain uses TRBV2 and TRBJ1-6; 9 positions agree with TRBD1. The CDR3 spans 16 residues. CDR1 is SNHLY, CDR2 FYNNEI, per germline. The V segment lost 4 bases and the J segment 3 bases; nucleotides outside the gene matches: 4. The CDR3 DNA reads TGTGCCAGCAGTGGACAGGGGGGTTTCTATAATTCACCCCTCCACTTT. The encoded protein is CASSGQGGFYNSPLHF.

V usage is TRBV30 and J usage is TRBJ1-6, with D uncertain. The CDR3 is 13 amino acids. Germline V gene data show CDR1 as GTSNPN and CDR2 as SVGIG (reference sequence). The V end lost 2 bases, the J end lost 7 bases, and 9 bases lay between the germline ends. This CDR3 is CAWSLSPNSPLHF. The CDR3 DNA reads TGTGCCTGGAGTCTCTCCCCCAATTCACCCCTCCACTTT.